This TCR beta chain was sequenced during a study of blood T cell repertoires in COVID-19. Study in general: Samples representing acute and convalescent COVID-19 were sourced from the United States, Italy and Spain.

This CDR3 contains 13 residues. Trimming left V 10 bases short and J 7 bases short, with 14 bases between. Germline lookup yields CDR1 MNHEY and CDR2 SVGAGI. Which cohort a participant joined came from the clinical history participants gave. A case of COVID-19 had been met by exposed participants within 2 weeks before study entry. Here immunoSEQ multiplex PCR was the method, and the copy in TCRdb shows in-frame clones only, minus some. The profile shows roughly 270,000 clones, 80% to 85% of them singletons. Sequenced input: PBMCs or T cells enriched from blood (not recorded which). This TCR derives from a man aged 35-49 years who had been exposed to COVID-19. V is TRBV6-5 and J is TRBJ1-6; no firm D call. CDR3 sequence (DNA): TGTGCCACAAACCAAGGGAGCAATTCACCCCTCCACTTT. Amino acid sequence: CATNQGSNSPLHF.